The 23 T cell receptor beta chains presented below share a single source sample, sequenced in a study of response to subunit inactivated influenza vaccine. TCRdb reanalysed the RT-PCR reads using MiXCR and keeps one entry per CDR3 protein. The sample lists about 310,000 distinct CDR3 sequences; about a fifth were seen once. Sample: PBMCs from blood, taken less than 22 months after vaccination. The receptors shown here come from a man aged 50-75 years who received an inactivated influenza vaccine.

The rearrangement uses TRBV3-1 and TRBJ2-7; possibly TRBD2 for D (6 bases). The V end lost 3 bases, the J end lost 7 bases, and 10 bases lay between the germline ends. CDR1 and CDR2 (germline): LGHDT, YNNKEL (reference sequence). The CDR3 runs 12 residues. CDR3 residues: CASSQMEGEQYF. The DNA of the CDR3 is TGTGCCAGCAGCCAGATGGAGGGAGAGCAGTACTTC.

This clonotype showed up many times. The chain uses TRBV5-1 and TRBJ2-1; 7 bases are a match to TRBD1. V was pared by 8 bases and J by 4 bases, with 9 bases of the junction left unmatched. Looked up from germline, CDR1 is SGHRS and CDR2 is YFSETQ. This CDR3 is built from 14 residues. CDR3: CASSPGQLYNEQFF. The CDR3 nucleotides read TGCGCCAGTTCTCCGGGACAGCTATACAATGAGCAGTTCTTC.

Only a few counts were recorded for this clonotype. The rearrangement joins TRBV5-1 to TRBJ1-2; 8 bases agree with TRBD1. Trimming cost V 4 bases and J 6 bases; bases outside gene matches: 14. The CDR3 sequence is 16 residues long. Germline loops: CDR1 SGHRS, CDR2 YFSETQ. DNA of the CDR3: TGCGCCAGCAGCCTAAACGATAGTCCAGGGGGCGATGGCTACACCTTC. Translation gives CASSLNDSPGGDGYTF. Together with reference TRBV5-1 and TRBJ1-2, the CDR3 gives the full variable domain: KAGVTQTPRYLIKTRGQQVTLSCSPISGHRSVSWYQQTPGQGLQFLFEYFSETQRNKGNFPGRFSGRQFSNSRSEMNVSTLELGDSALYLCASSLNDSPGGDGYTFGSGTRLTVV.

This clonotype was counted ten times or more. This chain connects TRBV7-9 to TRBJ1-2; no definite D call. V lost 1 base and J lost 6, with 6 bases in between. Germline V gene lookup returns CDR1 SEHNR and CDR2 FQNEAQ (reference sequence). This CDR3 region has 12 residues. Written as DNA, the CDR3 is TGTGCCAGCAGCTTAGATGGGCATGGCTACACCTTC. This encodes CASSLDGHGYTF.

This clonotype was picked up many times. V is TRBV25-1 and J is TRBJ1-5; 9 bases align to TRBD1. CDR3 size: 15 residues. J lost 6 bases, V lost 4 bases, and 7 bases had no gene match. The germline CDR1 and CDR2 sequences are MGHDK and SYGVNS. DNA for the CDR3: TGTGCCAGCAGTGGCGGGACAGGGTTTGTTCAGCCCCAGCATTTT. Its translation: CASSGGTGFVQPQHF.

The genes are TRBV9 and TRBJ2-1, with D possibly called TRBD1 or TRBD2 (5 bases each). The CDR3 runs to 14 residues. V gave up 3 bases and J gave up 5 bases, with 12 bases separating them. Germline CDR1 reads SGDLS; CDR2 reads YYNGEE. The CDR3 sequence is CASSAGRLNNEQFF. CDR3 nucleotide sequence: TGTGCCAGCAGCGCGGGACGCCTCAACAATGAGCAGTTCTTC.

This clonotype was seen a handful of times. The rearrangement joins TRBV7-9 to TRBJ1-2; perhaps TRBD1 as D (5 bases). This CDR3 is 14 amino acids long. Trimming cost V 5 bases and J 4 bases, with 14 bases left between them. Germline V CDR1 and CDR2: SEHNR, FQNEAQ (reference sequence). The CDR3 spells CASSPGTAIYGYTF. The CDR3 coding sequence is TGTGCCAGCAGCCCTGGGACGGCCATCTATGGCTACACCTTC.

This clonotype was seen many times. V and J are TRBV20-1 and TRBJ1-1; the match to TRBD1 covers 7 bases. After removal of 0 bases from V and 4 bases from J, the junction contained 11 bases not matched to a gene. Germline lookup yields CDR1 DFQATT and CDR2 SNEGSKA (reference sequence). The CDR3 is 16 amino acids. The CDR3 is CSARDSRGQAITEAFF. DNA of the CDR3: TGCAGTGCTAGAGATAGTAGGGGGCAGGCAATCACTGAAGCTTTCTTT.

This clonotype was picked up many times. The chain joins TRBV12-3 or TRBV12-4 to TRBJ2-1; no reliable D call. The CDR3 runs to 13 residues. V lost 1 base, J lost 4 bases, and 5 bases lay in between. The CDR3 coding sequence is TGTGCCAGCAGTTTAGGCAGTTACAATGAGCAGTTCTTC. Amino acid sequence: CASSLGSYNEQFF.

This clonotype was recorded once. This chain uses TRBV7-9 with TRBJ2-7; 10 bases agree with TRBD1. Germline V CDR1 and CDR2: SEHNR, FQNEAQ (reference sequence). The CDR3 has 14 amino acids. With V trimmed by 6 bases and J by 7 bases, 9 bases remained unmatched. The CDR3 bases are TGTGCCAGCAGGCGGACAGGGGGGTCTGGAGAGCAGTACTTC. This translates into CASRRTGGSGEQYF.

This clonotype was seen only a few times. The genes are TRBV6-2 or TRBV6-3 and TRBJ1-1; D is ambiguous. With 3 bases removed from V and 4 bases from J, the gap between germline ends came to 9 bases. The CDR3 contains 13 residues. The germline CDR1 and CDR2 sequences are MNHEY and SVGEGT. CDR3 region: CASSYAEGTEAFF. CDR3 nucleotides: TGTGCCAGCAGTTATGCGGAAGGCACTGAAGCTTTCTTT.

There are many counts of this clonotype. This rearrangement joins TRBV24-1 to TRBJ2-2, with 8 bases that match TRBD1. This CDR3 contains 15 residues. Losses at the gene ends were 9 bases for V and 5 bases for J; bases not matched to a gene: 10. The V gene's germline CDR1 is KGHDR and CDR2 SFDVKD. CDR3 in amino acids: CATGQGRPSTGELFF. The CDR3 nucleotides are TGTGCCACCGGACAGGGCCGGCCCTCTACCGGGGAGCTGTTTTTT.

This sequence joins TRBV5-5 and TRBJ1-2; D not resolved. V shed 0 bases and J shed 8 bases, with 11 bases lying between them. The CDR3 is made up of 13 amino acids. Germline V gives CDR1 SGHKS, CDR2 YYEKEE (reference sequence). CDR3 protein: CASSLAAEGGYTF. The CDR3 DNA follows: TGTGCCAGCAGCTTGGCCGCGGAAGGCGGCTACACCTTC.

The CDR3 protein is CASRGLSDTGELFF. The CDR3 region has the DNA TGTGCCAGCAGGGGTTTGTCGGACACCGGGGAGCTGTTTTTT. V gene TRBV6-2 or TRBV6-3 combines with J gene TRBJ2-2; D gene ambiguous. This CDR3 has 14 amino acids. Germline values: CDR1 MNHEY, CDR2 SVGEGT. V lost 6 bases, J lost 3 bases, and 11 bases lay in between.

This clonotype occurred a few times. The J gene is TRBJ1-6, the V gene TRBV11-2, with D perhaps matching TRBD1 (6 bases). CDR1 is SGHAT, CDR2 FQNNGV, per germline. CDR3 length: 15 amino acids. V lost 0 bases and J 9 bases, leaving 12 bases between the germline ends. The CDR3 loop is CASSLDRQGLSPLHF. CDR3 nucleotide sequence: TGTGCCAGCAGCTTAGATCGGCAGGGGCTTTCACCCCTCCACTTT.

This clonotype was seen many times. The chain joins TRBV7-2 to TRBJ1-1; TRBD1 matches at 7 bases. The CDR3 extends over 13 amino acids. Looked up from germline, CDR1 is SGHTA and CDR2 is FQGNSA. The trim removed 4 bases at V and 6 bases at J, leaving 5 bases unmatched. The CDR3 DNA reads TGTGCCAGCAGCTCGACAGGGTTTGCTGAAGCTTTCTTT. Its protein is CASSSTGFAEAFF.

There are a few counts of this clonotype. The chain recombines TRBV7-2 with TRBJ2-7, with a weak D call TRBD2 (6 bases). There are 14 residues in the CDR3. Trimming took off 1 base at V and 6 bases at J, with 13 bases between the two ends. CDR1 and CDR2 (germline): SGHTA, FQGNSA. As DNA, the CDR3 is TGTGCCAGCAGCTTAGTTGGGACTGCCCTCGAGCAGTACTTC. Translated, it gives CASSLVGTALEQYF. The complete variable domain, with remaining parts taken from reference TRBV7-2 and TRBJ2-7, reads GAGVSQSPSNKVTEKGKDVELRCDPISGHTALYWYRQSLGQGLEFLIYFQGNSAPDKSGLPSDRFSAERTGGSVSTLTIQRTQQEDSAVYLCASSLVGTALEQYFGPGTRLTVT.

In this sample, this clonotype turned up a few times. The CDR3 spells CATSRDQAGELFF. The CDR3 bases are TGTGCCACCAGCAGAGATCAAGCCGGGGAGCTGTTTTTT. J is TRBJ2-2 and V is TRBV15; no clear D. V was pared by 0 bases and J by 6 bases, with 5 bases between. There are 13 residues in the CDR3. The germline V gene encodes CDR1 LNHNV and CDR2 YYDKDF (reference sequence). Combining the CDR3 with reference TRBV15 and TRBJ2-2 gives the whole variable domain DAMVIQNPRYQVTQFGKPVTLSCSQTLNHNVMYWYQQKSSQAPKLLFHYYDKDFNNEADTPDNFQSRRPNTSFCFLDIRSPGLGDTAMYLCATSRDQAGELFFGEGSRLTVL.

This chain joins TRBV18 and TRBJ1-5; D might be TRBD1 (5 bases). Between the trimmed V and J ends, which lost 3 bases and 8 bases, there was a span of 11 bases. CDR3 length: 13 residues. The V gene's germline CDR1 is KGHSH and CDR2 LQKENI. The CDR3 spells CASSPLGGEPQHF. CDR3 nucleotide sequence: TGTGCCAGCTCACCTCTCGGGGGGGAGCCCCAGCATTTT.

The rearrangement joins TRBV7-8 to TRBJ2-7, with D uncertain. Trimming removed 4 bases at V and 2 bases at J, with 12 bases between. Germline V lookup: CDR1 SGHVS, CDR2 FQNEAQ. The CDR3 loop spans 14 amino acids. CDR3 sequence: CASSSPSLAYEQYF. The CDR3 region has the DNA TGTGCCAGCAGCTCCCCCTCGTTAGCCTACGAGCAGTACTTC.

This chain uses TRBV20-1 with TRBJ2-7; 10 bases map to TRBD2. J lost 1 base, V lost 6 bases, and 12 bases had no gene match. CDR3 length: 16 amino acids. CDR1 is DFQATT and CDR2 is SNEGSKA in the germline V gene (reference sequence). In nucleotides, the CDR3 is TGCAGTGCCTCTTCCCGGACTAGCGGACTTTCCTACGAGCAGTACTTC. Amino acid sequence: CSASSRTSGLSYEQYF.

This clonotype was detected a few times. This chain joins TRBV6-5 and TRBJ1-3; 7 nucleotides match TRBD1. The CDR3 runs to 16 residues. The V gene end was trimmed by 4 bases and the J gene end by 0 bases; junction bases not matched to a gene: 6. The germline V gene encodes CDR1 MNHEY and CDR2 SVGAGI. The CDR3 sequence is CASSSSGGSSGNTIYF. The CDR3 nucleotides read TGTGCCAGCAGTTCATCAGGGGGATCCTCTGGAAACACCATATATTTT.

CDR3 DNA sequence: TGTGCCATCAGCAGGACCTTATCCTACGAGCAGTACTTC. Translated: CAISRTLSYEQYF. The V call is TRBV10-3, the J call TRBJ2-7; D gene ambiguous. Trimming took 6 bases from V and 1 from J, leaving 10 bases between them. CDR3 size: 13 residues. Germline V CDR1 and CDR2: ENHRY, SYGVKD.